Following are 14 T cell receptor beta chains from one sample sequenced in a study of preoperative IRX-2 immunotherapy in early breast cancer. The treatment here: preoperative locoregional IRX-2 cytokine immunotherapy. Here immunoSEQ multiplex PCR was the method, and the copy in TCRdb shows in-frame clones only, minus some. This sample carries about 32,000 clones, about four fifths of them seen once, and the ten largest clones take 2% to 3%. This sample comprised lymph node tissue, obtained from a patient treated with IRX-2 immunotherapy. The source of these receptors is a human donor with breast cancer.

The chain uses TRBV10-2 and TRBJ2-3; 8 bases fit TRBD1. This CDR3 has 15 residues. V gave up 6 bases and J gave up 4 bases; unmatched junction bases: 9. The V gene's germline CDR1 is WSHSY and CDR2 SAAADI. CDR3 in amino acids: CASRNQGASADTQYF. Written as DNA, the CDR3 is TGCGCCAGCAGAAACCAGGGGGCCTCCGCAGATACGCAGTATTTT.

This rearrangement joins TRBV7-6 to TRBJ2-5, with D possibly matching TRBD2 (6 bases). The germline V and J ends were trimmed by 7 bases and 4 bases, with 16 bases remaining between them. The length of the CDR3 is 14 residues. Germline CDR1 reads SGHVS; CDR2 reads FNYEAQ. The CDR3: CASNDGSGGETQYF. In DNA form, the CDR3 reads TGTGCCAGCAACGATGGTAGCGGTGGAGAGACCCAGTACTTC.

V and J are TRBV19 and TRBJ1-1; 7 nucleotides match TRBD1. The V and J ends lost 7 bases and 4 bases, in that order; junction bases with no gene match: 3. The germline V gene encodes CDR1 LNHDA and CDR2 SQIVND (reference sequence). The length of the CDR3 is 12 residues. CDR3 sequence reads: CASTGQFTEAFF. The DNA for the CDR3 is TGTGCCAGTACGGGACAGTTCACTGAAGCTTTCTTT.

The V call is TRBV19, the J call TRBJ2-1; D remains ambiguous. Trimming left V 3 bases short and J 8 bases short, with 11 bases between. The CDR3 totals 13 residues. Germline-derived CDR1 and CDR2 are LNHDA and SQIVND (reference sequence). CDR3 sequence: CASSIGWADEQFF. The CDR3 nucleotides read TGTGCCAGTAGTATCGGATGGGCGGATGAGCAGTTCTTC.

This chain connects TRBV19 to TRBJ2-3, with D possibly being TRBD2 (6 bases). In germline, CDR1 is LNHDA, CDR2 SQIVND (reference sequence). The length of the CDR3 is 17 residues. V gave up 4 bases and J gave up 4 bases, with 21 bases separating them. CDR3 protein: CASSTVGGSFIPDTQYF. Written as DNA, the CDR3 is TGTGCCAGTAGTACGGTTGGGGGGTCTTTTATTCCAGATACGCAGTATTTT.

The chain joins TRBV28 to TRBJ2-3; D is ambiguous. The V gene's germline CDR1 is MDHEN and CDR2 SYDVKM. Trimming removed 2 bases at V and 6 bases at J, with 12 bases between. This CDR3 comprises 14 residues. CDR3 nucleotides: TGTGCCAGCAGTTTAATTAGTATGTGGGATACGCAGTATTTT. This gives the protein CASSLISMWDTQYF. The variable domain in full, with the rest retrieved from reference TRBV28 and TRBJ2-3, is DVKVTQSSRYLVKRTGEKVFLECVQDMDHENMFWYRQDPGLGLRLIYFSYDVKMKEKGDIPEGYSVSREKKERFSLILESASTNQTSMYLCASSLISMWDTQYFGPGTRLTVL.

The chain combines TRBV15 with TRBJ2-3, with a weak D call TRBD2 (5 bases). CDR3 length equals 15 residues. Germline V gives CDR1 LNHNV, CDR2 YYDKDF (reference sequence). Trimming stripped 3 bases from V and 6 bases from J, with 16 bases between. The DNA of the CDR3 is TGTGCCACCAGCAGTGAGGGAGTTACACGGGATACGCAGTATTTT. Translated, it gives CATSSEGVTRDTQYF.

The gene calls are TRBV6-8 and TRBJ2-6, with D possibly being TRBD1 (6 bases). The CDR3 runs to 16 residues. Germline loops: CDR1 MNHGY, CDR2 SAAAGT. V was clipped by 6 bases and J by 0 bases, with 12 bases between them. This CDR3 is CASSLAGDSGANVLTF. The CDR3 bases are TGTGCCAGCAGCCTCGCAGGGGACTCTGGGGCCAACGTCCTGACTTTC.

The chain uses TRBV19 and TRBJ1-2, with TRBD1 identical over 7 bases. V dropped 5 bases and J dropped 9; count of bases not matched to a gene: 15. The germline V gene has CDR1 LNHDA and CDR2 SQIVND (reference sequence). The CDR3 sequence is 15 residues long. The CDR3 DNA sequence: TGTGCCAGTAGTCCCGGACAGGTAGAATGGGCGAGCTACACCTTC. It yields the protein CASSPGQVEWASYTF.

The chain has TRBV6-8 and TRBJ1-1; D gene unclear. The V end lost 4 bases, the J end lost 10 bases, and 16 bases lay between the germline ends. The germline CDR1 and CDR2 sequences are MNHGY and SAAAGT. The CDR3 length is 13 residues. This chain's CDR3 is CASSLAVGEGAFF. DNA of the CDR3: TGTGCCAGCAGTTTGGCAGTAGGCGAAGGAGCTTTCTTT.

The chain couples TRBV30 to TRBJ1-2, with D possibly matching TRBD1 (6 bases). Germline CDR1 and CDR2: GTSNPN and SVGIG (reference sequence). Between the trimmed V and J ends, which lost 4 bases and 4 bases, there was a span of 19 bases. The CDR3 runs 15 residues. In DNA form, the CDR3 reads TGTGCCTGGAAATTAGTTTCGGGGGCTGGCTATGGCTACACCTTC. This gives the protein CAWKLVSGAGYGYTF.

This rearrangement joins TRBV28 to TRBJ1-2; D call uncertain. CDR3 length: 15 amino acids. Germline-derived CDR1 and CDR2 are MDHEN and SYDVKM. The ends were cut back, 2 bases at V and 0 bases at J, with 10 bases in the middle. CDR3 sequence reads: CASSLLQASNYGYTF. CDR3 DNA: TGTGCCAGCAGTTTACTGCAAGCTTCTAACTATGGCTACACCTTC.

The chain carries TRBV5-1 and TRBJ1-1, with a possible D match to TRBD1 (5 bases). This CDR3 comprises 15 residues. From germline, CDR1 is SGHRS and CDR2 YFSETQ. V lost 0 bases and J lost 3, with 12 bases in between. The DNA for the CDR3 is TGCGCCAGCAGCTTGGATGCCAGGGATTACACTGAAGCTTTCTTT. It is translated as CASSLDARDYTEAFF.

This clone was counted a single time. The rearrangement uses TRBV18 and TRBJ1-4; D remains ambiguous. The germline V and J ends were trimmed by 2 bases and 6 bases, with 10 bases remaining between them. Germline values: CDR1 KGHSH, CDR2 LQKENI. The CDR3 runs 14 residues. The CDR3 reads CASSPNRNYEKLFF. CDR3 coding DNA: TGTGCCAGCTCACCAAACCGAAACTATGAAAAACTGTTTTTT.